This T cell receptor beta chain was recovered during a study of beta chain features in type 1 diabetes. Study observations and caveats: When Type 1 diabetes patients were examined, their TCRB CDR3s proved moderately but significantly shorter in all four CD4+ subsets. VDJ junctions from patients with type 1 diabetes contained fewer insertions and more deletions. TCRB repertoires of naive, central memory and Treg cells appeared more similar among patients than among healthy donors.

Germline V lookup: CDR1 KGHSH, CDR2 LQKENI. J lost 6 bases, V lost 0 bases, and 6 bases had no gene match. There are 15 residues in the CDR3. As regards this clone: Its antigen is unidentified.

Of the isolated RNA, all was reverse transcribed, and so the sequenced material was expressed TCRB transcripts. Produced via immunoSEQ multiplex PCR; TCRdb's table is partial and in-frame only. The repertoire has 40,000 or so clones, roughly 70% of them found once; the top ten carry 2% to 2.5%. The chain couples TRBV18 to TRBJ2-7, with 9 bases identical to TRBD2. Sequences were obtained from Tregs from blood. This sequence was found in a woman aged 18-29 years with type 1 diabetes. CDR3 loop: CASSPPVGGRGEQYF. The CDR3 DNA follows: TGTGCCAGCTCACCACCAGTGGGCGGGAGGGGCGAGCAGTACTTC.